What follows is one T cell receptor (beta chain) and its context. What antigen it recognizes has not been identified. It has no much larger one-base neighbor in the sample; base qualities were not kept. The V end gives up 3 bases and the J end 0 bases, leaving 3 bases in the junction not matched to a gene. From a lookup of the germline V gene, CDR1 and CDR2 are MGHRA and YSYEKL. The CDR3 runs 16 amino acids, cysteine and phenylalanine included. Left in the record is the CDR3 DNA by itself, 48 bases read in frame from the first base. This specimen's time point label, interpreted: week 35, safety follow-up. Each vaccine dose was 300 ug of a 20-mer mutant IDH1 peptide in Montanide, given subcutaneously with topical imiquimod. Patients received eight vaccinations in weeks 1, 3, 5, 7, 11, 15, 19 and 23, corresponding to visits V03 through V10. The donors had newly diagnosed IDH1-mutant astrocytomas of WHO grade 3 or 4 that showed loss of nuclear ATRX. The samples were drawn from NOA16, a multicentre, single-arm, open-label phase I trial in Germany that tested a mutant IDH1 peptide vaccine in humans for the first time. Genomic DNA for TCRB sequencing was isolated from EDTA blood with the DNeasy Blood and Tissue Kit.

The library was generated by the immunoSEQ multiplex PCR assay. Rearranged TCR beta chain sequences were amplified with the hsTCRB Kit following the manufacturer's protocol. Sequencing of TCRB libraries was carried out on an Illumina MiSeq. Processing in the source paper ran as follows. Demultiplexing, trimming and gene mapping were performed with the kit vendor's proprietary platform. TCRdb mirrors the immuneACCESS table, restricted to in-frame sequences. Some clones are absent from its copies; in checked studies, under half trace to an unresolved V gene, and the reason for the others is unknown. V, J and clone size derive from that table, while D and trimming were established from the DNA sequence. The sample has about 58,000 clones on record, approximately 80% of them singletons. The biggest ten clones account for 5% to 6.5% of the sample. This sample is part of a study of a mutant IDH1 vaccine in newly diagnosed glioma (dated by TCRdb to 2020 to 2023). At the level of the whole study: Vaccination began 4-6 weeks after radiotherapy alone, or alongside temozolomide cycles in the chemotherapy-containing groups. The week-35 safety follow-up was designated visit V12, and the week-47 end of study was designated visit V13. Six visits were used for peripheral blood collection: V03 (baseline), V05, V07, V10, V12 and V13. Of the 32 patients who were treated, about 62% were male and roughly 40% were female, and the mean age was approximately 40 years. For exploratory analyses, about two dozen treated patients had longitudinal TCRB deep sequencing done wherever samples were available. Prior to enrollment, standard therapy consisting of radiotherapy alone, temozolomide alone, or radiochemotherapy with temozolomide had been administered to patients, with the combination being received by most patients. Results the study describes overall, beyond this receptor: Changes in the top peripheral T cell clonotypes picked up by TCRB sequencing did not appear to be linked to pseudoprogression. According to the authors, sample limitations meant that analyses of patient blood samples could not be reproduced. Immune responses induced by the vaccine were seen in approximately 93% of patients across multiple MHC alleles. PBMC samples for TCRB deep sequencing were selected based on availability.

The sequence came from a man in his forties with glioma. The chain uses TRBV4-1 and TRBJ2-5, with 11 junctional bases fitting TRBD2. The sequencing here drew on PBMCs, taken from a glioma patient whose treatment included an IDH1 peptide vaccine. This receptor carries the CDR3 CASSHTSGRYQETQYF. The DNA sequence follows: TGCGCCAGCAGCCACACTAGCGGGAGATACCAAGAGACCCAGTACTTC.